Listed below are T cell receptor beta chains from one sample, sequenced in a study of CD8+ T cells in alopecia areata. The repertoire was sequenced with immunoSEQ multiplex PCR; TCRdb's copy has only in-frame clones and lacks some. The sample has some 170,000 clones; roughly 60% are singletons. The specimen comprised CD4+ T cells sorted from blood, sampled at approximately week 60, from a patient treated with tofacitinib. Receptors originate from a human donor with alopecia areata. Each CDR3 is given with its conserved first and last residue. The D gene is left open where the match is weak. Not all rows give a size; the values are once, few, many and, for expanded clones, a class.

few	TRBV15	16	TRBD1	TRBJ1-6	CATSRTGQGLGSPLHF	TGTGCCACCAGCAGAACAGGACAGGGTTTGGGTTCACCCCTCCACTTT
once	TRBV19	12	NA	TRBJ1-1	CASSITGSEAFF	TGTGCCAGTAGTATAACGGGATCTGAAGCTTTCTTT
NA	TRBV27	15	NA	TRBJ1-3	CASSPGESRGNTIYF	TGTGCCAGCAGTCCCGGGGAGAGCCGAGGAAACACCATATATTTT
NA	TRBV6-5	15	NA	TRBJ1-3	CASSLRGSSGNTIYF	TGTGCCAGCAGCCTACGGGGGTCCTCTGGAAACACCATATATTTT
NA	TRBV23-1	13	NA	TRBJ1-5	CASAGPGCQPQHF	TGCGCCAGCGCCGGTCCGGGATGTCAGCCCCAGCATTTT
NA	TRBV5-1	15	NA	TRBJ1-5	CASSLVAGDNQPQHF	TGCGCCAGCAGCTTGGTCGCAGGGGACAATCAGCCCCAGCATTTT
NA	TRBV5-1	15	NA	TRBJ2-6	CASSTDGSGANVLTF	TGCGCCAGCAGTACGGACGGCTCTGGGGCCAACGTCCTGACTTTC
NA	TRBV5-1	15	TRBD1	TRBJ2-5	CASSGTGQGIETQYF	TGCGCCAGCAGCGGAACTGGACAGGGGATAGAGACCCAGTACTTC
once	TRBV6-1	11	NA	TRBJ2-1	CASNRLDEQFF	TGTGCCAGCAACCGACTAGACGAGCAGTTCTTC
NA	TRBV28	17	TRBD1	TRBJ2-1	CASSLWGQGGILNEQFF	TGTGCCAGCAGTTTATGGGGACAGGGGGGAATTTTGAATGAGCAGTTCTTC
few	TRBV5-1	16	TRBD2	TRBJ2-7	CASSPAPGGRAYEQYF	TGCGCCAGCAGCCCAGCACCGGGGGGGCGGGCCTACGAGCAGTACTTC
NA	TRBV5-1	14	NA	TRBJ2-3	CASSLRGSTDTQYF	TGCGCCAGCAGCTTGCGAGGGAGCACAGATACGCAGTATTTT
NA	TRBV20-1	10	TRBD1	TRBJ2-7	CSAGTVEQYF	TGCAGTGCTGGGACAGTTGAGCAGTACTTC
NA	TRBV30	14	NA	TRBJ2-7	CAWSHGRAGYEQYF	TGTGCCTGGAGTCACGGCAGGGCGGGTTACGAGCAGTACTTC
NA	TRBV2	11	NA	TRBJ1-1	CASRLNTEAFF	TGTGCCAGCCGCCTGAACACTGAAGCTTTCTTT
few	TRBV29-1	13	TRBD1	TRBJ1-2	CSVSGTDLWGYTF	TGCAGCGTTTCCGGGACAGACCTTTGGGGCTACACCTTC
NA	TRBV7-2	13	NA	TRBJ2-7	CASSFDSNYEQYF	TGTGCCAGCAGCTTTGACAGCAACTACGAGCAGTACTTC
NA	TRBV6-6	11	NA	TRBJ1-1	CASTSGPEAFF	TGTGCCAGCACCTCAGGGCCTGAAGCTTTCTTT
NA	TRBV6-5	15	TRBD1	TRBJ1-1	CASSYSTGRNTEAFF	TGTGCCAGCAGTTACTCGACAGGGCGGAACACTGAAGCTTTCTTT